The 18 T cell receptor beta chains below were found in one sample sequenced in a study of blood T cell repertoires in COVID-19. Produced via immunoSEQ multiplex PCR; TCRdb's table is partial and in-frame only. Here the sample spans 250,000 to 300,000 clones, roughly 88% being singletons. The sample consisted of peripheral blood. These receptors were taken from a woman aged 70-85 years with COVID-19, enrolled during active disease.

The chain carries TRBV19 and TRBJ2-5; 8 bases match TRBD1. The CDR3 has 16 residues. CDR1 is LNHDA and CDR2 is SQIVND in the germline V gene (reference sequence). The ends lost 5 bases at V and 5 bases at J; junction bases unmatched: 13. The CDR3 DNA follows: TGTGCCAGTAGTCTCCAGGGGGCGCCGGAGTGGGAGACCCAGTACTTC. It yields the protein CASSLQGAPEWETQYF.

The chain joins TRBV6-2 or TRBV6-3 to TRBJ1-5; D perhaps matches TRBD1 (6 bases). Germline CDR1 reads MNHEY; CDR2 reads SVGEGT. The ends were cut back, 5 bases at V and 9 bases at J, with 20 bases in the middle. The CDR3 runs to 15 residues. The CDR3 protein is CASSKTGTQGRPQHF. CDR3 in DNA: TGTGCCAGCAGTAAAACCGGGACACAGGGCCGGCCCCAGCATTTT.

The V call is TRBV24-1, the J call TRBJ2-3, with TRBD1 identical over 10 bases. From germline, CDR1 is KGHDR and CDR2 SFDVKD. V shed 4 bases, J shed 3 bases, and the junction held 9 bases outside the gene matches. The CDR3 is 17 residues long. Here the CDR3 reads CATSEPTGTGVTDTQYF. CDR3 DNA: TGTGCCACCAGTGAGCCTACCGGGACAGGGGTTACAGATACGCAGTATTTT.

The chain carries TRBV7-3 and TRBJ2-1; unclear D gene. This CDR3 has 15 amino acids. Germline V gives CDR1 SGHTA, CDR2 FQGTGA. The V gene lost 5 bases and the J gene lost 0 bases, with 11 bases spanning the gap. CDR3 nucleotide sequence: TGTGCCAGCAGCCTCCAAATTAGCTCCTACAATGAGCAGTTCTTC. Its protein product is CASSLQISSYNEQFF.

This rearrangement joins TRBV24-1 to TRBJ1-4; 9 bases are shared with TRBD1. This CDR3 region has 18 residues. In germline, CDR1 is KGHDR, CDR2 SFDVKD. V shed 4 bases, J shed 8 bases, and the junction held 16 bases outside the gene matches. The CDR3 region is CATSDPKLAGTGYEKLFF. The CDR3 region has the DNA TGTGCCACCAGTGACCCTAAACTTGCCGGGACAGGGTACGAAAAACTGTTTTTT.

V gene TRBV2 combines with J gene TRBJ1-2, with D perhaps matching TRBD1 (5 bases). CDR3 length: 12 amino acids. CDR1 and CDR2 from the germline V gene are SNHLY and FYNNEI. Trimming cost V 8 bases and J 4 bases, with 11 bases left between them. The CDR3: CASAGRSYGYTF. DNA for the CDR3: TGTGCCAGCGCGGGACGGAGCTATGGCTACACCTTC.

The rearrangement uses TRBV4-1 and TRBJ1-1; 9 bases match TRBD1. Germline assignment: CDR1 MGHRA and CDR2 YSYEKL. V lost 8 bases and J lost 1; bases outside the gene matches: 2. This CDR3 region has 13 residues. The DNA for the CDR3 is TGCGCCAGCGGGGGACAGGGGAACACTGAAGCTTTCTTT. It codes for CASGGQGNTEAFF.

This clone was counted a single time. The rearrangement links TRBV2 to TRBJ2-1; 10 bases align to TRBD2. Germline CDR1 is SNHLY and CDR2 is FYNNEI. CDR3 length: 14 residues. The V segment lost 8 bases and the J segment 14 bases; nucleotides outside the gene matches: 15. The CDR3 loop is CASGGGRYSGGKFF. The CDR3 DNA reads TGTGCCAGCGGTGGCGGAAGGTATAGCGGGGGGAAGTTCTTC.

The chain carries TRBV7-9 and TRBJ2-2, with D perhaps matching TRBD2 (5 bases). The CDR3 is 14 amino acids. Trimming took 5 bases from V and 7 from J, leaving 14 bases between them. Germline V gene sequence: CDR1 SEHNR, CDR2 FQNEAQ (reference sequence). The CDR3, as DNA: TGTGCCAGCAGCCTAGACGGAGGAGTCGGGGAGCTGTTTTTT. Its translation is CASSLDGGVGELFF.

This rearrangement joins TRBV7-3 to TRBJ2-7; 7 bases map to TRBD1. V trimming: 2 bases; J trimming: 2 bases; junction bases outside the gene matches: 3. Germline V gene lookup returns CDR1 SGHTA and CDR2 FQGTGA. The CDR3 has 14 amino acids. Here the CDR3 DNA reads TGTGCCAGCAGCTTATCGGGACAGCCCTACGAGCAGTACTTC. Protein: CASSLSGQPYEQYF.

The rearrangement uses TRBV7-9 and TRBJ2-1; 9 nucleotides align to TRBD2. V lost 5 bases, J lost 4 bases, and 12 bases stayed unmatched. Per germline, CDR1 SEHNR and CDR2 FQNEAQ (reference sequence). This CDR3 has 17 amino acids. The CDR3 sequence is CASSTAVETSGYNEQFF. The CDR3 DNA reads TGTGCCAGCAGCACAGCAGTGGAGACTAGCGGTTACAATGAGCAGTTCTTC.

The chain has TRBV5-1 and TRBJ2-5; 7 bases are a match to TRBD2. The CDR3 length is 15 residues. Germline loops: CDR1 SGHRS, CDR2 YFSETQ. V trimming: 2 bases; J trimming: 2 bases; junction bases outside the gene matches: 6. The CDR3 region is CASSFIAGSQETQYF. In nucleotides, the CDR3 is TGCGCCAGCAGCTTTATAGCGGGCTCACAAGAGACCCAGTACTTC. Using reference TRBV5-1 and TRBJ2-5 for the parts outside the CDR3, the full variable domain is KAGVTQTPRYLIKTRGQQVTLSCSPISGHRSVSWYQQTPGQGLQFLFEYFSETQRNKGNFPGRFSGRQFSNSRSEMNVSTLELGDSALYLCASSFIAGSQETQYFGPGTRLLVL.

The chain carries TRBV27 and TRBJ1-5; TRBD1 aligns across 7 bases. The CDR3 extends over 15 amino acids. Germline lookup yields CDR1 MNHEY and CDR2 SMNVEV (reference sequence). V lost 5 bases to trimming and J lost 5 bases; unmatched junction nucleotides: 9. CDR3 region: CASSPRGLDDQPQHF. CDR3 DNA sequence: TGTGCCAGCAGTCCGAGGGGGCTAGACGATCAGCCCCAGCATTTT.

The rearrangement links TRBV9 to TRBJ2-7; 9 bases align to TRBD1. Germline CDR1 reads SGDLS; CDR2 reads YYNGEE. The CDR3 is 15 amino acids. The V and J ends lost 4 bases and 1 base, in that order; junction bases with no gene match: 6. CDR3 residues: CASSPRDRASYEQYF. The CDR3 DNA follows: TGTGCCAGCAGCCCCCGGGACAGGGCGTCCTACGAGCAGTACTTC.

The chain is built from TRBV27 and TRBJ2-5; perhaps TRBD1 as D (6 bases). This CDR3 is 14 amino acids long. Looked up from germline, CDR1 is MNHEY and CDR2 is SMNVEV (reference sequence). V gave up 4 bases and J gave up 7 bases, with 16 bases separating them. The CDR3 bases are TGTGCCAGCAGTTCAGGACAGACCCCAATGACCCAGTACTTC. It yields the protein CASSSGQTPMTQYF.

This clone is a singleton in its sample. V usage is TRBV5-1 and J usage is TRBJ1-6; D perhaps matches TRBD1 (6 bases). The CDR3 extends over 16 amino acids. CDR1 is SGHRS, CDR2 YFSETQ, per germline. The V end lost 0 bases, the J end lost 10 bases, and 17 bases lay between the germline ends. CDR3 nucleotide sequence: TGCGCCAGCAGCTTGGTAATCCCAGGGGTGAGGTCACCCCTCCACTTT. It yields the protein CASSLVIPGVRSPLHF.

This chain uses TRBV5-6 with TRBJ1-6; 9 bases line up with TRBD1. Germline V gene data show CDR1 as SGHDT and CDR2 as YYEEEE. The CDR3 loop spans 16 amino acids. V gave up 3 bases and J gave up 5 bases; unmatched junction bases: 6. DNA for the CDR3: TGTGCCAGCAGCTGGGAGACAGGGGGGAATAATTCACCCCTCCACTTT. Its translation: CASSWETGGNNSPLHF. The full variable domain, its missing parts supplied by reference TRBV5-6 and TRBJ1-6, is DAGVTQSPTHLIKTRGQQVTLRCSPKSGHDTVSWYQQALGQGPQFIFQYYEEEERQRGNFPDRFSGHQFPNYSSELNVNALLLGDSALYLCASSWETGGNNSPLHFGNGTRLTVT.

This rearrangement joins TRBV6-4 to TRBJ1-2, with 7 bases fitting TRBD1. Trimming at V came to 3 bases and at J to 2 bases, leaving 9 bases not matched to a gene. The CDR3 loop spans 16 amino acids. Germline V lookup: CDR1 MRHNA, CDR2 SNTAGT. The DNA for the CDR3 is TGTGCCAGCAGTGAGCATATAGGGGGCAAAAACTATGGCTACACCTTC. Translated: CASSEHIGGKNYGYTF.